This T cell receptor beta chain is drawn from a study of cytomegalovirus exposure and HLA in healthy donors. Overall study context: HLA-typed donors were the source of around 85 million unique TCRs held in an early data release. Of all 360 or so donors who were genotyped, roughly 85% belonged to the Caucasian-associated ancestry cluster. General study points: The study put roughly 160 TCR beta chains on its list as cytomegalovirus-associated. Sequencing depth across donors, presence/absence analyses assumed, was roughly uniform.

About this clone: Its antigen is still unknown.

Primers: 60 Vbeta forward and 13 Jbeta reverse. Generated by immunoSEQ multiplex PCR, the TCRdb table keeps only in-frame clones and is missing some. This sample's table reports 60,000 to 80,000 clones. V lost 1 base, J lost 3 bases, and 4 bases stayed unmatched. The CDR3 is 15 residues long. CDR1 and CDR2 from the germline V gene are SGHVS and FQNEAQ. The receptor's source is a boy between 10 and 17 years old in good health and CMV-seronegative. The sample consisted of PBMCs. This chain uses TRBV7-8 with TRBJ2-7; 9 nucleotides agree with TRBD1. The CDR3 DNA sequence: TGTGCCAGCAGCTTAGACAGGGGGCAATTCTACGAGCAGTACTTC. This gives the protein CASSLDRGQFYEQYF.